A single sample is the source of the 31 T cell receptor beta chains below, sequenced in a study of blood T cell repertoires in COVID-19. TCRdb's copy holds only in-frame clones and misses some; the assay was immunoSEQ multiplex PCR. The data contain some 160,000 clones, roughly 86% of them singletons. Sequencing was done on a sample of peripheral blood. The receptors stem from a woman at least 80 years old with COVID-19, enrolled during active disease.

This clone has only one observation. V and J are TRBV7-3 and TRBJ1-1; unclear D gene. This CDR3 spans 13 amino acids. V was trimmed by 5 bases and J by 7 bases, leaving 14 bases between them. Germline CDR1 and CDR2: SGHTA and FQGTGA. The CDR3 here is CASSPAGIGEAFF. CDR3 DNA sequence: TGTGCCAGCAGCCCGGCAGGTATCGGTGAAGCTTTCTTT. The full variable domain, with the rest looked up from reference TRBV7-3 and TRBJ1-1, is GAGVSQTPSNKVTEKGKYVELRCDPISGHTALYWYRQSLGQGPEFLIYFQGTGAADDSGLPNDRFFAVRPEGSVSTLKIQRTERGDSAVYLCASSPAGIGEAFFGQGTRLTVV.

A word on this clone: This sample includes further DNA sequences coding for the same CDR3. The CDR3, as DNA: TGTGCCAGCTCGCCCACAGGGTACACTGAAGCTTTCTTT. Its protein product is CASSPTGYTEAFF. The rearrangement joins TRBV18 to TRBJ1-1; perhaps TRBD1 as D (6 bases). Germline CDR1 and CDR2: KGHSH and LQKENI. The CDR3 sequence is 13 residues long. V lost 6 bases to trimming and J lost 3 bases, with 11 bases between them.

The chain links TRBV28 to TRBJ1-5; D possibly corresponds to TRBD1 (6 bases). Germline assignment: CDR1 MDHEN and CDR2 SYDVKM. The V end lost 6 bases, the J end lost 4 bases, and 13 bases lay between the germline ends. CDR3 length equals 14 residues. The CDR3 nucleotides are TGTGCCAGCAGCACACACAGGGTAAATCAGCCCCAGCATTTT. Translating gives CASSTHRVNQPQHF.

J is TRBJ1-2 and V is TRBV18; 7 nucleotides agree with TRBD1. With V trimmed by 3 bases and J by 3 bases, 10 bases remained unmatched. The CDR3 is made up of 16 amino acids. CDR1 and CDR2 (germline): KGHSH, LQKENI. The CDR3 DNA sequence: TGTGCCAGCTCACCGATGACAGGGCCTCGTGACTATGGCTACACCTTC. Translating gives CASSPMTGPRDYGYTF.

This rearrangement joins TRBV7-2 to TRBJ1-2; perhaps TRBD1 as D (5 bases). The CDR3 consists of 14 residues. Germline V CDR1 and CDR2: SGHTA, FQGNSA. Between the trimmed V and J ends, which lost 5 bases and 5 bases, there was a span of 15 bases. The DNA of the CDR3 is TGTGCCAGCAGCACACCGGACAACAGATATGGCTACACCTTC. It encodes CASSTPDNRYGYTF.

V is TRBV5-1 and J is TRBJ2-7; D may be TRBD1 (6 bases). CDR1 is SGHRS and CDR2 is YFSETQ in the germline V gene. CDR3 length: 17 residues. Trimming cost V 6 bases and J 1 base, with 23 bases left between them. CDR3 bases: TGCGCCAGCACACCCGCCAGGGGCTTCGAGAGATCCTACGAGCAGTACTTC. As protein: CASTPARGFERSYEQYF.

The chain joins TRBV29-1 to TRBJ1-2; 7 nucleotides match TRBD1. The CDR3 runs 12 residues. The germline CDR1 and CDR2 sequences are SQVTM and ANQGSEA. Germline trimming cut 8 bases from V and 5 bases from J; bases unmatched to any gene: 8. As DNA, the CDR3 is TGCAGCTCCGTGGGGACAGATTATGGCTACACCTTC. Protein sequence: CSSVGTDYGYTF.

This rearrangement joins TRBV4-2 to TRBJ2-7; TRBD1 matches at 8 bases. CDR1 and CDR2 from the germline V gene are LGHNA and YNFKEQ. The CDR3 sequence is 15 residues long. Trimming took 1 base from V and 4 from J; bases not matched to a gene: 6. CDR3 protein: CASSQGDRGPYEQYF. The CDR3 DNA reads as TGTGCCAGCAGCCAAGGTGACAGGGGCCCTTACGAGCAGTACTTC.

The chain employs TRBV12-3 or TRBV12-4 and TRBJ1-6; D ambiguous. With 3 bases removed from V and 6 bases from J, the gap between germline ends came to 6 bases. CDR3 size: 13 residues. The CDR3 DNA is TGTGCCAGCAGTTTCTATACTAATTCACCCCTCCACTTT. As protein: CASSFYTNSPLHF.

This clone has just one count. V is TRBV4-2 and J is TRBJ2-1, with TRBD2 identical over 8 bases. Germline trimming cut 2 bases from V and 4 bases from J; bases unmatched to any gene: 4. The CDR3 is 15 residues long. CDR1 and CDR2 (germline): LGHNA, YNFKEQ. CDR3 residues: CASSQKGLGYNEQFF. The CDR3, as DNA: TGTGCCAGCAGCCAAAAGGGACTAGGGTACAATGAGCAGTTCTTC.

The rearrangement joins TRBV28 to TRBJ1-2; D gene unclear. The CDR3 is 14 amino acids. The germline V and J ends were trimmed by 4 bases and 4 bases, with 13 bases remaining between them. Germline values: CDR1 MDHEN, CDR2 SYDVKM. CDR3 sequence: CASSSTGLGYGYTF. CDR3 nucleotides: TGTGCCAGCAGTTCCACGGGTTTGGGCTATGGCTACACCTTC.

This clone came up once. This chain links TRBV6-5 with TRBJ1-1; 7 positions agree with TRBD1. The V segment lost 8 bases and the J segment 3 bases; nucleotides outside the gene matches: 9. The length of the CDR3 is 14 residues. Germline values: CDR1 MNHEY, CDR2 SVGAGI. The DNA for the CDR3 is TGTGCCAGCGGCCGAACAGGGGTTGACACTGAAGCTTTCTTT. Its protein is CASGRTGVDTEAFF.

The V call is TRBV10-3, the J call TRBJ2-7, with D tentatively TRBD1 (6 bases). CDR3 size: 14 residues. Germline CDR1 and CDR2: ENHRY and SYGVKD. Trimming left V 0 bases short and J 1 base short, with 7 bases between. The CDR3 DNA follows: TGTGCCATCAGTGAGTCAGGACAGTCCTACGAGCAGTACTTC. Translation gives CAISESGQSYEQYF.

This chain joins TRBV5-1 and TRBJ2-3; D is ambiguous. V gave up 4 bases and J gave up 2 bases, with 8 bases separating them. The CDR3 is 13 residues long. Per the germline V gene, CDR1 is SGHRS and CDR2 is YFSETQ. The CDR3 DNA sequence: TGCGCCAGCAGCCCCGGGTACACAGATACGCAGTATTTT. This gives the protein CASSPGYTDTQYF.

The chain uses TRBV2 and TRBJ1-2, with 7 bases lining up with TRBD1. The CDR3 loop spans 16 amino acids. Per germline, CDR1 SNHLY and CDR2 FYNNEI. Germline trimming cut 5 bases from V and 3 bases from J; bases unmatched to any gene: 12. Written as DNA, the CDR3 is TGTGCCAGCAGTTACTCTGGACAGGACGATTACTATGGCTACACCTTC. This gives the protein CASSYSGQDDYYGYTF. The complete variable domain, with remaining parts taken from reference TRBV2 and TRBJ1-2, reads EPEVTQTPSHQVTQMGQEVILRCVPISNHLYFYWYRQILGQKVEFLVSFYNNEISEKSEIFDDQFSVERPDGSNFTLKIRSTKLEDSAMYFCASSYSGQDDYYGYTFGSGTRLTVV.

The chain uses TRBV2 and TRBJ2-7, with a tentative D call TRBD1 (6 bases). The CDR3 is 13 amino acids. Trimming removed 5 bases at V and 7 bases at J, with 15 bases between. Germline V lookup: CDR1 SNHLY, CDR2 FYNNEI. The CDR3 coding sequence is TGTGCCAGCAGTATAAACCCAGGGGTTGAGCAGTACTTC. This sequence encodes CASSINPGVEQYF.

The chain joins TRBV2 to TRBJ2-7, with TRBD2 matching 7 bases. CDR3 length: 14 residues. Per germline, CDR1 SNHLY and CDR2 FYNNEI. Trimming cost V 4 bases and J 3 bases; bases outside gene matches: 6. CDR3 sequence (DNA): TGTGCCAGCAGTGGTCTAGCGGCCATCTACGAGCAGTACTTC. The encoded protein is CASSGLAAIYEQYF.

J is TRBJ1-4 and V is TRBV30; TRBD1 matches 7 bases. Unmatched junction bases numbered 5, after V lost 4 bases and J lost 3 bases. CDR3 size: 14 residues. Germline V gives CDR1 GTSNPN, CDR2 SVGIG (reference sequence). CDR3 in DNA: TGTGCCTGGACCACAGGGGCGGCTAATGAAAAACTGTTTTTT. Its translation: CAWTTGAANEKLFF.

The chain combines TRBV28 with TRBJ2-1; 8 nucleotides align to TRBD1. The CDR3 has 14 residues. V shed 6 bases, J shed 7 bases, and the junction held 8 bases outside the gene matches. The V gene's germline CDR1 is MDHEN and CDR2 SYDVKM. The CDR3 DNA reads TGTGCCAGCAGCACTCGGACAGGGCCAAATGAGCAGTTCTTC. Amino acids: CASSTRTGPNEQFF.

This clone was detected once. The chain employs TRBV2 and TRBJ2-7; 11 positions agree with TRBD2. This CDR3 region has 13 residues. With 10 bases clipped from V and 7 bases from J, the junction kept 9 bases outside the gene matches. Germline-derived CDR1 and CDR2 are SNHLY and FYNNEI. CDR3 DNA sequence: TGTGCCACCTCACTAGCGGGAGCTGGTGAGCAGTACTTC. This sequence encodes CATSLAGAGEQYF.

In its sample, this clone was seen once. This chain connects TRBV2 to TRBJ1-1; D is undetermined. The germline gives CDR1 SNHLY, CDR2 FYNNEI. The CDR3 spans 12 residues. V was shortened by 5 bases and J by 2 bases, with 6 bases between the two germline ends. The CDR3 DNA is TGTGCCAGCAGTACACAAAACACTGAAGCTTTCTTT. It encodes CASSTQNTEAFF.

V and J are TRBV4-3 and TRBJ1-2; 8 bases fit TRBD1. CDR3 length equals 15 residues. The J segment lost 1 base and the V segment lost 3 bases, leaving 4 bases of the junction unmatched. From germline, CDR1 is LGHNA and CDR2 YSLEER. CDR3 sequence (DNA): TGCGCCAGCAGCCATTACAGGGGGGGTAACTATGGCTACACCTTC. This gives the protein CASSHYRGGNYGYTF.

This sequence joins TRBV9 and TRBJ2-3; TRBD2 agrees at 8 bases. The germline CDR1 and CDR2 sequences are SGDLS and YYNGEE. Trimming at V came to 0 bases and at J to 11 bases, leaving 11 bases not matched to a gene. This CDR3 contains 15 residues. In DNA, the CDR3 is TGTGCCAGCAGCGTAGAAGCGGGGGAGGCCATCGGGCAGTATTTT. Residues: CASSVEAGEAIGQYF.

The rearrangement uses TRBV5-1 and TRBJ2-2; D remains unclear. Trimming removed 2 bases at V and 0 bases at J, with 8 bases between. CDR3 size: 15 residues. Germline CDR1 SGHRS, CDR2 YFSETQ. This chain's CDR3 is CASSFQQTNTGELFF. As DNA, the CDR3 is TGCGCCAGCAGCTTTCAACAGACGAACACCGGGGAGCTGTTTTTT.

The V gene is TRBV2, the J gene TRBJ2-1; TRBD1 matches at 9 bases. J was trimmed by 7 bases and V by 3 bases; bases with no gene match: 1. The CDR3 contains 13 residues. CDR1 and CDR2 from the germline V gene are SNHLY and FYNNEI. Here the CDR3 DNA reads TGTGCCAGCAGTGAGACAGGGGGGAATGAGCAGTTCTTC. Translation: CASSETGGNEQFF.

The chain links TRBV2 to TRBJ1-5; perhaps TRBD1 as D (5 bases). CDR1 is SNHLY, CDR2 FYNNEI, per germline. This CDR3 has 12 amino acids. The V gene lost 6 bases and the J gene lost 9 bases, with 12 bases spanning the gap. In DNA form, the CDR3 reads TGTGCCAGCAGGGGGACTTTGGGGCCCCAGCATTTT. Protein sequence: CASRGTLGPQHF.

The chain joins TRBV19 to TRBJ1-5, with a tentative D call TRBD1 (5 bases). V lost 0 bases, J lost 0 bases, and 15 bases lay in between. CDR1 and CDR2 (germline): LNHDA, SQIVND (reference sequence). The CDR3 has 18 amino acids. The CDR3 DNA follows: TGTGCCAGTAGTATAGATCAGGGCAGGCTATATAGCAATCAGCCCCAGCATTTT. This gives the protein CASSIDQGRLYSNQPQHF.

This clone showed up just a few times. The chain carries TRBV25-1 and TRBJ1-2, with TRBD1 matching 12 bases. Germline V gene data show CDR1 as MGHDK and CDR2 as SYGVNS. The CDR3 extends over 14 amino acids. Losses at the gene ends were 6 bases for V and 8 bases for J; bases not matched to a gene: 7. In DNA, the CDR3 is TGTGCCAGCAGGGGGGACAGGGGGCGAAGCGGCTACACCTTC. This translates into CASRGDRGRSGYTF.

This clone came up a few times. The chain couples TRBV2 to TRBJ1-2, with 8 bases fitting TRBD1. The V and J ends lost 6 bases and 8 bases, in that order; junction bases with no gene match: 8. CDR3 length: 13 residues. Germline assignment: CDR1 SNHLY and CDR2 FYNNEI. CDR3: CASRTQGARGYTF. As DNA, the CDR3 is TGTGCCAGCAGAACCCAGGGGGCTCGGGGCTACACCTTC.

The chain uses TRBV6-5 and TRBJ2-2, with TRBD1 identical over 9 bases. CDR1 is MNHEY and CDR2 is SVGAGI in the germline V gene. The CDR3 has 15 amino acids. With V trimmed by 5 bases and J by 1 base, 2 bases remained unmatched. CDR3 loop: CASSRQGVNTGELFF. Written as DNA, the CDR3 is TGTGCCAGCAGTCGACAGGGGGTGAACACCGGGGAGCTGTTTTTT.

This sequence joins TRBV15 and TRBJ2-1, with TRBD2 matching 14 bases. This CDR3 is 22 amino acids long. V shed 0 bases, J shed 0 bases, and the junction held 13 bases outside the gene matches. CDR1 and CDR2 (germline): LNHNV, YYDKDF (reference sequence). The CDR3 sequence is CATSRDLTSGRAGVLSYNEQFF. Here the CDR3 DNA reads TGTGCCACCAGCAGAGATCTGACTAGCGGGAGGGCGGGGGTTCTCTCCTACAATGAGCAGTTCTTC.